These T cell receptor beta chains were read from a single sample in a study of tumor-infiltrating lymphocytes in primary liver carcinoma. TCRdb itself ran the multiplex PCR reads through MiXCR, one entry per CDR3 protein. Among 90,000 to 150,000 distinct CDR3 sequences listed, approximately 71% were seen once. Sequencing used tumor-adjacent normal liver tissue. The receptors come from an older woman with primary liver carcinoma and hepatitis B virus infection. CDR3s include the opening cysteine and the closing phenylalanine or tryptophan. The D gene is left open where the match is weak.

>NA|TRBV30|13|TRBJ1-5
CAWSVAGGQPQHF
>NA|TRBV29-1|13|TRBJ2-1
CTVEGDRNNEQFF
>TRBD1|TRBV29-1|15|TRBJ1-2
CSAWDSGQQNYGYTF
>TRBD1|TRBV6-5|15|TRBJ2-7
CVSSPQGDSSYEQYF
>NA|TRBV20-1|12|TRBJ1-2
CSARVTDYGYTF
>TRBD1|TRBV7-9|16|TRBJ2-3
CASSSRDRGYLDTQYF
>NA|TRBV28|19|TRBJ2-5
CASCLWAVGRAKLQETQYF
>TRBD1|TRBV29-1|12|TRBJ2-7
CSVMGDSFEQYF
>NA|TRBV4-3|15|TRBJ2-7
CASSQLQDSSYEQYF
>NA|TRBV10-3|14|TRBJ2-5
CAISESAGMETQYF
>TRBD2|TRBV11-2|15|TRBJ2-3
CASRLEAGGTVTKYF
>TRBD2|TRBV5-4|18|TRBJ2-1
CDSSLSTIAGGKGNEQFF
>TRBD2|TRBV4-1|14|TRBJ2-1
CASSQVPGRYEQFF
>NA|TRBV5-4|15|TRBJ2-3
CASSLTGAGTDTQYF
>NA|TRBV6-5|14|TRBJ2-1
CANTIGPRGIEQFF
>NA|TRBV11-2|16|TRBJ2-3
CAGSRRSTGNTDTQYF
>NA|TRBV28|15|TRBJ2-7
CASRGGLQVSYEQYF
>TRBD2|TRBV29-1|13|TRBJ2-7
CSVESSGTYEQYF
>TRBD2|TRBV6-5|14|TRBJ2-7
CASSRSVAGGEQHF
>TRBD1|TRBV29-1|15|TRBJ1-1
CSVCQTGTGNIEAFF
>NA|TRBV28|13|TRBJ2-7
CASSYLSSYEQYF
>NA|TRBV11-2|14|TRBJ2-3
CASSRLGACDTQYF
>TRBD1|TRBV29-1|14|TRBJ1-5
CSVCEGAENQPQHF
>NA|TRBV10-3|14|TRBJ2-2
CAIKGLIETGELFF
>NA|TRBV20-1|15|TRBJ2-4
CSASSLYRAKNIQYF
>TRBD1|TRBV11-2|17|TRBJ1-2
CTSSLGLGQDINYGYTF
>NA|TRBV11-2|16|TRBJ2-5
CASSYSHGSVKETQYF
>NA|TRBV14|14|TRBJ1-1
CASSGWAGDAEALF
>TRBD1|TRBV12-3/TRBV12-4|14|TRBJ2-5
CTSTQRGGGETQYF
>TRBD1|TRBV24-1|15|TRBJ2-5
CATSNDRGTGETQYF
>NA|TRBV6-4|15|TRBJ2-3
CASSRVAASTDTEYF
>NA|TRBV29-1|14|TRBJ2-7
CSVIGLLGGYEQYF
>TRBD1|TRBV29-1|14|TRBJ1-5
CSVAGQGMGKPQHF
>TRBD1|TRBV30|13|TRBJ1-6
CVWRTGVGSPLHF
>NA|TRBV5-6|16|TRBJ1-3
CASSLAPGIAGNTIYF
>NA|TRBV4-1|16|TRBJ2-7
CASSQNPAGPPYEQYF
>NA|TRBV29-1|13|TRBJ2-6
CSVASWEANVLTF
>NA|TRBV28|12|TRBJ2-1
CASNRTGIEQFF
>NA|TRBV4-1|15|TRBJ2-3
CASSQGLKSTHTQYF
>NA|TRBV4-2|18|TRBJ2-3
CASSQLWRDFCPTDTQYF
>NA|TRBV5-5|16|TRBJ2-2
CASTTLGLANTGELSF
>NA|TRBV12-3/TRBV12-4|13|TRBJ2-6
CASSFVVANVLTF